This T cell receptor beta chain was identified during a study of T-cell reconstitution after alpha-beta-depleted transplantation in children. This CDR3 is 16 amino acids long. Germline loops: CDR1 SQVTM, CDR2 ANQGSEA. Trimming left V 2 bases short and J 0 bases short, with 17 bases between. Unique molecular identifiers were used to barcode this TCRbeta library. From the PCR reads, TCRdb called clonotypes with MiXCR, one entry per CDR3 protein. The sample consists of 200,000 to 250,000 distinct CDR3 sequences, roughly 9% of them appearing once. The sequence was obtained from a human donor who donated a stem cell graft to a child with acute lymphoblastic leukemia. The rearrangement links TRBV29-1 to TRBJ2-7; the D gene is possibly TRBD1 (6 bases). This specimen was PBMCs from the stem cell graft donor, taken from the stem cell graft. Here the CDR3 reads CSVEKSAAGDSYEQYF. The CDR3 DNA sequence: TGCAGCGTTGAAAAATCGGCGGCAGGGGACTCCTACGAGCAGTACTTC.